This TCR beta chain appears in the sequencing data of a study of blood T cells in healthy people across ages. The CDR3 contains 17 residues. V dropped 1 base and J dropped 2; count of bases not matched to a gene: 8. In germline, CDR1 is SGHTA, CDR2 FQGNSA. This clonotype was observed a handful of times. A second roughly 6 to 11 cycle PCR used barcoded and J-beta primers. TCRdb re-called the 5' RACE reads with MiXCR, one entry per CDR3 protein. The table includes 2 million or so distinct CDR3 sequences, about 50% detected once. The receptor's source is a woman in her thirties or forties in good health. The sample consisted of blood. This chain links TRBV7-2 with TRBJ2-3, with 8 positions matching TRBD2. Here the CDR3 DNA reads TGTGCCAGCAGCTTAGAGTTACTAGCGGTAATCACAGATACGCAGTATTTT. This translates into CASSLELLAVITDTQYF.